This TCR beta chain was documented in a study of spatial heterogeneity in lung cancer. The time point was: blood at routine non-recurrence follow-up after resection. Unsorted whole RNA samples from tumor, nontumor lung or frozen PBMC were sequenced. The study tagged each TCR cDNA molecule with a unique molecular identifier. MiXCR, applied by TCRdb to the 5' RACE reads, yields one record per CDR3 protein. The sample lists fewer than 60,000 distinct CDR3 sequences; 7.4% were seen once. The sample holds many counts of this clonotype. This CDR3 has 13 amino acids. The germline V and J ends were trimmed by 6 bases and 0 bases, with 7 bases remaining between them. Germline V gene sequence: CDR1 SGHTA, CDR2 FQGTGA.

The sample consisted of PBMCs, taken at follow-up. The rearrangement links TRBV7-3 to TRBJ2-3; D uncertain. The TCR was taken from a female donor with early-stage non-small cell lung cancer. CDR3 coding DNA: TGTGCCAGCAGACCGGACAGCACAGATACGCAGTATTTT. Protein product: CASRPDSTDTQYF.